Shown below are 17 T cell receptor beta chains from a single sample sequenced in a study of CD8 T cells in ankylosing spondylitis (dated by TCRdb to between 2016 and 2019). Their specific antigens are unknown. On the study overall, not on this receptor specifically: A TCR beta motif of 8 or 9 highly homologous amino acid variants appeared characteristic of blood from ankylosing spondylitis patients.

The library was obtained by 5' RACE. The reads were generated on an Illumina HiSeq 2500. Clones were called with MiXCR by TCRdb after fastp trimmed the public reads at Q25, and only in-frame beta chains were retained. Each CDR3 protein appears once, grouped with its most common genes and DNA. A total of around 140,000 distinct CDR3 sequences appear in this sample, more than 15% of them only once. The ten largest clonotypes hold roughly a third of the sample. The sample consisted of blood, either unsorted or a sorted T cell fraction (not recorded which). These receptors were collected from a male donor with ankylosing spondylitis.

This chain uses TRBV9 with TRBJ2-1; TRBD2 might be the D (5 bases). Germline CDR1 is SGDLS and CDR2 is YYNGEE. V gave up 3 bases and J gave up 1 base, with 17 bases separating them. The CDR3 extends over 17 amino acids. The CDR3 nucleotides read TGTGCCAGCAGCGCCGGACGGGGATCAGAATCCTACAATGAGCAGTTCTTC. Translating gives CASSAGRGSESYNEQFF.

The V call is TRBV20-1, the J call TRBJ2-1, with D perhaps TRBD1 (6 bases). There are 15 residues in the CDR3. Germline V gene data show CDR1 as DFQATT and CDR2 as SNEGSKA (reference sequence). Trimming stripped 5 bases from V and 9 bases from J, with 23 bases between. The CDR3 protein is CSASPDRLEATEQFF. CDR3 nucleotide sequence: TGCAGTGCTTCCCCCGACAGGTTAGAGGCCACTGAGCAGTTCTTC.

This clonotype has a handful of counts. The gene calls are TRBV9 and TRBJ2-7; D remains ambiguous. V was cut by 4 bases and J by 0 bases, with 11 bases left in between. This CDR3 has 14 amino acids. CDR1 and CDR2 from the germline V gene are SGDLS and YYNGEE. The CDR3 nucleotides are TGTGCCAGCAGCCCCTTTGATGTCTCCTACGAGCAGTACTTC. Translated, it gives CASSPFDVSYEQYF.

This chain uses TRBV28 with TRBJ2-3, with 10 bases that match TRBD2. Per germline, CDR1 MDHEN and CDR2 SYDVKM. The CDR3 is made up of 17 amino acids. Trimming cost V 4 bases and J 1 base; bases outside gene matches: 8. The DNA of the CDR3 is TGTGCCAGCAGTTCGACCCCCGGGACTAGCGGCACAGATACGCAGTATTTT. This sequence encodes CASSSTPGTSGTDTQYF.

The rearrangement uses TRBV28 and TRBJ2-1; no firm D call. The germline gives CDR1 MDHEN, CDR2 SYDVKM. Trimming took off 5 bases at V and 3 bases at J, with 17 bases between the two ends. CDR3 length: 16 residues. As DNA, the CDR3 is TGTGCCAGCAGTCCGTCGCCCCCGGATAGCTACAATGAGCAGTTCTTC. This translates into CASSPSPPDSYNEQFF.

This chain links TRBV29-1 with TRBJ2-3; possibly TRBD2 for D (6 bases). The CDR3 covers 13 residues. V dropped 3 bases and J dropped 0 bases, with 7 bases sitting between them. CDR1 SQVTM and CDR2 ANQGSEA come from the germline V gene. CDR3 nucleotide sequence: TGCAGCGTTGACAGCGGGAGCACAGATACGCAGTATTTT. As protein: CSVDSGSTDTQYF.

This clonotype came up a few times. The rearrangement links TRBV12-3 or TRBV12-4 to TRBJ2-7; D is uncertain. There are 12 residues in the CDR3. V gave up 6 bases and J gave up 7 bases, with 13 bases separating them. CDR3 region: CASSSDGLEQYF. CDR3 nucleotides: TGTGCCAGCAGCTCGGACGGGTTAGAGCAGTACTTC.

The chain employs TRBV5-6 and TRBJ2-6; TRBD1 is a possible D gene (6 bases). The CDR3 consists of 16 residues. V lost 4 bases and J lost 0, with 11 bases in between. From germline, CDR1 is SGHDT and CDR2 YYEEEE. CDR3: CASSPPRGSGANVLTF. The CDR3 nucleotides are TGTGCCAGCAGCCCGCCCAGGGGCTCTGGGGCCAACGTCCTGACTTTC.

The chain is built from TRBV2 and TRBJ1-6, with D tentatively TRBD1 (5 bases). Germline V lookup: CDR1 SNHLY, CDR2 FYNNEI. The CDR3 runs 14 residues. V shed 2 bases and J shed 9 bases, with 11 bases lying between them. CDR3 in amino acids: CASSESTGRSPLHF. In DNA, the CDR3 is TGTGCCAGCAGTGAATCAACAGGTCGTTCACCCCTCCACTTT.

This clonotype occurred many times. This chain links TRBV29-1 with TRBJ2-7, with D unclear. Germline loops: CDR1 SQVTM, CDR2 ANQGSEA. This CDR3 spans 13 amino acids. V lost 5 bases to trimming and J lost 4 bases, with 15 bases between them. The CDR3 region has the DNA TGCAGCGTTCAGGTCGCTTGGAGATACGAGCAGTACTTC. This codes for CSVQVAWRYEQYF.

The chain couples TRBV28 to TRBJ1-5; D not resolved. V was clipped by 6 bases and J by 9 bases, with 18 bases between them. The CDR3 has 14 residues. Germline CDR1 MDHEN, CDR2 SYDVKM. The CDR3, as DNA: TGTGCCAGCAGACGGTACAAGGCCACGGCGCCCCAGCATTTT. Translated: CASRRYKATAPQHF. Combining the CDR3 with reference TRBV28 and TRBJ1-5 gives the whole variable domain DVKVTQSSRYLVKRTGEKVFLECVQDMDHENMFWYRQDPGLGLRLIYFSYDVKMKEKGDIPEGYSVSREKKERFSLILESASTNQTSMYLCASRRYKATAPQHFGDGTRLSIL.

This chain uses TRBV29-1 with TRBJ2-1; the D is unclear. In germline, CDR1 is SQVTM, CDR2 ANQGSEA. This CDR3 has 10 amino acids. V lost 5 bases and J lost 6, with 5 bases in between. DNA of the CDR3: TGCAGCGTTCGGCCCAATGAGCAGTTCTTC. This encodes CSVRPNEQFF.

This chain links TRBV4-1 with TRBJ2-1; 7 bases agree with TRBD2. The CDR3 has 15 amino acids. Germline lookup yields CDR1 MGHRA and CDR2 YSYEKL. The V segment lost 3 bases and the J segment 10 bases; nucleotides outside the gene matches: 12. The CDR3 DNA reads as TGCGCCAGCAGCCAGCGACTAGCCGGAGTTTACGAGCAGTTCTTC. Protein product: CASSQRLAGVYEQFF.

This clonotype showed up many times. The chain is built from TRBV20-1 and TRBJ2-3, with TRBD2 matching 10 bases. Germline trimming cut 0 bases from V and 1 base from J; bases unmatched to any gene: 7. Germline assignment: CDR1 DFQATT and CDR2 SNEGSKA (reference sequence). The CDR3 consists of 17 residues. The CDR3 protein is CSARDRTSGGGTDTQYF. The CDR3 nucleotides are TGCAGTGCTAGAGATCGGACTAGCGGAGGCGGCACAGATACGCAGTATTTT.

The chain employs TRBV6-2 or TRBV6-3 and TRBJ1-4; D might be TRBD1 (6 bases). The CDR3 loop spans 15 amino acids. Trimming stripped 1 base from V and 3 bases from J, with 9 bases between. From germline, CDR1 is MNHEY and CDR2 SVGEGT. CDR3 amino acids: CASSYLDSANEKLFF. CDR3 coding DNA: TGTGCCAGCAGTTACTTGGACAGCGCTAATGAAAAACTGTTTTTT.

This clonotype showed up just a few times. V and J are TRBV7-9 and TRBJ1-4, with D perhaps matching TRBD1 (6 bases). The V gene lost 8 bases and the J gene lost 1 base, with 11 bases spanning the gap. This CDR3 comprises 14 residues. The germline CDR1 and CDR2 sequences are SEHNR and FQNEAQ (reference sequence). For the CDR3, the DNA is TGTGCCAGCGGACCGGGACAAACTAATGAAAAACTGTTTTTT. Encoded protein: CASGPGQTNEKLFF.

The chain is built from TRBV11-2 and TRBJ2-1, with 7 bases that match TRBD2. J gave up 0 bases and V 8 bases, and 4 bases lay outside the gene matches. Germline-derived CDR1 and CDR2 are SGHAT and FQNNGV. The CDR3 extends over 14 amino acids. The CDR3 protein is CASESGTSYNEQFF. The CDR3, as DNA: TGTGCCAGCGAGAGCGGGACCTCCTACAATGAGCAGTTCTTC.